This T cell receptor (beta chain) was identified during a study of blood T cell repertoires in COVID-19. Whole-study context: COVID-19 samples, acute and convalescent, were from the United States, Italy and Spain.

Sequencing was performed with immunoSEQ multiplex PCR; in TCRdb, only in-frame clones are kept and a portion is missing. The data hold approximately 25,000 clones, with 60% to 75% observed a single time. Germline trimming cut 6 bases from V and 5 bases from J; bases unmatched to any gene: 4. The CDR3 has 14 amino acids. Germline CDR1 SGHAT, CDR2 FQNNGV. Those enrolled in Seattle joined during active infection and were followed longitudinally afterward. Input material: peripheral blood. This chain links TRBV11-2 with TRBJ1-5; 10 nucleotides align to TRBD1. This TCR came from a man over 45 with COVID-19, enrolled during active disease. For the CDR3, the DNA is TGTGCCAGCAGTTCGACAGGGGGCGATCAGCCCCAGCATTTT. Its protein product is CASSSTGGDQPQHF.